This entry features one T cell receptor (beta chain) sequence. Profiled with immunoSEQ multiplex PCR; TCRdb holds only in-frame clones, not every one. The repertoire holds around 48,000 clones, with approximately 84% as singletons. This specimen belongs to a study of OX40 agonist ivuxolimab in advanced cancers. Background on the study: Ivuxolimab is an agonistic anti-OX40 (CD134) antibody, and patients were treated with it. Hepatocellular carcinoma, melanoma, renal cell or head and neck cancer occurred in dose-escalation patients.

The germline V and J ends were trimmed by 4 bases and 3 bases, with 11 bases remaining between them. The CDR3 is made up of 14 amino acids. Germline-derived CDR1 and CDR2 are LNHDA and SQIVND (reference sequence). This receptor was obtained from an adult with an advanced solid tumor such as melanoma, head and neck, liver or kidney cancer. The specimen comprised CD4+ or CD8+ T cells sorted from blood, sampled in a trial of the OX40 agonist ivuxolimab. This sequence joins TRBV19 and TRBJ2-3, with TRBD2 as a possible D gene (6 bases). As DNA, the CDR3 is TGTGCCAGTAGTAGCCCCGGGGGAACAGATACGCAGTATTTT. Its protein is CASSSPGGTDTQYF.